The source of this TCR beta chain is a study of T cell changes during pregnancy in multiple sclerosis. This CDR3 has 14 residues. Germline V lookup: CDR1 PRHDT, CDR2 FYEKMQ (reference sequence). V was clipped by 2 bases and J by 2 bases, with 10 bases between them. Within the sample, this clone is large. Method: immunoSEQ multiplex PCR; TCRdb's copy keeps in-frame clones and lacks some. The repertoire holds tens of thousands of clones, with 90% as singletons. The chain uses TRBV13 and TRBJ2-7, with D maybe TRBD2 (5 bases). Source: peripheral blood, taken in the third trimester of pregnancy. This clonotype originated in a female donor in good health, enrolled as a control in a pregnancy study. CDR3 in DNA: TGTGCCAGCAGCTTAAGAGGGAGTCCCTACGAGCAGTACTTC. This gives the protein CASSLRGSPYEQYF.